The sequence of this T cell receptor (beta chain) was determined in a study of T cells in narcolepsy. Whole-study findings and limits: Healthy controls reportedly lacked the autoreactive clonotypes serially found in patients' blood. Some memory CD4+ repertoires had no autoreactive clone sequences.

The protocol was immunoSEQ multiplex PCR, while the TCRdb copy is restricted to in-frame clones and leaves out a portion. The table shows 15,000 to 20,000 clones, with approximately 84% occurring only once. On this clone itself: Antigen specificity is unknown.

Germline assignment: CDR1 GTSNPN and CDR2 SVGIG (reference sequence). The CDR3 length is 15 residues. The germline V and J ends were trimmed by 1 base and 3 bases, with 16 bases remaining between them. Sequencing input: memory (CD45RA-) CD4+ T cells from blood. This receptor was identified in a human donor in good health. The V and J genes are TRBV30 and TRBJ2-7, with D tentatively TRBD1 or TRBD2 (6 bases each). This CDR3 reads CAWSDPTKGGYEQYF. CDR3 sequence (DNA): TGTGCCTGGAGTGACCCCACAAAGGGGGGCTACGAGCAGTACTTC.